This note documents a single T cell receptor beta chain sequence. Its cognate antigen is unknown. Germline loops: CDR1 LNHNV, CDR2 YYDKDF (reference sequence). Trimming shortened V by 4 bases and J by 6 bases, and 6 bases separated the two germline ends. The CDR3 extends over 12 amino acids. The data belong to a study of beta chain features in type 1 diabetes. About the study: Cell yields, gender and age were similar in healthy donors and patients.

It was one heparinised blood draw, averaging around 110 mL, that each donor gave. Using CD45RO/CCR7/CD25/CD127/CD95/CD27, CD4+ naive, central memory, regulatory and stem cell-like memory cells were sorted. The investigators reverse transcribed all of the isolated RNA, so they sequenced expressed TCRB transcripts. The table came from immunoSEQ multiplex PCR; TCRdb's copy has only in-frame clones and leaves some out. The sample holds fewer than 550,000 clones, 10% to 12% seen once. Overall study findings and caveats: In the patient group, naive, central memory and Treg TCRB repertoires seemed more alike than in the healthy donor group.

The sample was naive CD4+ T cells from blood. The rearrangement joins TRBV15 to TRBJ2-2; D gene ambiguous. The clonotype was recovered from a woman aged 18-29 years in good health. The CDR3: CATSKTAGELFF. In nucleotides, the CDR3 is TGTGCCACCAGCAAAACGGCCGGGGAGCTGTTTTTT.